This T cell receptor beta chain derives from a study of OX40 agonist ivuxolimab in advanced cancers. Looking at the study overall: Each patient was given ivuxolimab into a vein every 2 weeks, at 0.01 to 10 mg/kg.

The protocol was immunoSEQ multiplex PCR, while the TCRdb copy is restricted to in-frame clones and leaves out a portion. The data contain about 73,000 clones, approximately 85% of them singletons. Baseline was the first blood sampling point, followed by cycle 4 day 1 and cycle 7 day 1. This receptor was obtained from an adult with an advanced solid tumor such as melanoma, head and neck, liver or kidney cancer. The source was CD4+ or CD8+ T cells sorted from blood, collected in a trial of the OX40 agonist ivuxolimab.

The CDR3 DNA is TGCGCCAGCAGCTTGGGACAGGGAGATGGCTACACCTTC. Residues: CASSLGQGDGYTF. The rearrangement uses TRBV5-1 and TRBJ1-2; 7 bases are shared with TRBD1. V was clipped by 0 bases and J by 6 bases; unmatched bases: 2. The CDR3 sequence is 13 residues long. Germline-derived CDR1 and CDR2 are SGHRS and YFSETQ. Complete variable domain (other parts from reference TRBV5-1 and TRBJ1-2): KAGVTQTPRYLIKTRGQQVTLSCSPISGHRSVSWYQQTPGQGLQFLFEYFSETQRNKGNFPGRFSGRQFSNSRSEMNVSTLELGDSALYLCASSLGQGDGYTFGSGTRLTVV.